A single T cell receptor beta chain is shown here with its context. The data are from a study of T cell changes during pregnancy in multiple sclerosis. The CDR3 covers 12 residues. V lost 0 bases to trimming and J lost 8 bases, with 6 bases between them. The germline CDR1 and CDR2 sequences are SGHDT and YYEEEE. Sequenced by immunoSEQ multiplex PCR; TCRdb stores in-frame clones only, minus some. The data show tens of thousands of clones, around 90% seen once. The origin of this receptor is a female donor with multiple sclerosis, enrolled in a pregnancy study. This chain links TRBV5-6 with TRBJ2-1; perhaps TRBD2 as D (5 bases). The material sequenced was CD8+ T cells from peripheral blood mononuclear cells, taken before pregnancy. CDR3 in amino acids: CASSLGRDEQFF. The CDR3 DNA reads TGTGCCAGCAGCTTGGGGCGGGATGAGCAGTTCTTC.